This T cell receptor beta chain was observed in a study of blood T cell repertoires in COVID-19. Trimming stripped 5 bases from V and 6 bases from J, with 14 bases between. The CDR3 sequence is 13 residues long. In germline, CDR1 is SGHTA, CDR2 FQGTGA. Sequenced by immunoSEQ multiplex PCR; TCRdb stores in-frame clones only, minus some. The data show under 250,000 clones, 80% to 85% seen once. This clone was observed a few times. The source material was peripheral blood. This clonotype was obtained from a man in his fifties with active or convalescent COVID-19. J is TRBJ2-7 and V is TRBV7-3, with D tentatively TRBD1 (6 bases). This chain's CDR3 is CASSPLRGAEQYF. For the CDR3, the DNA is TGTGCCAGCAGCCCCCTCAGGGGAGCCGAGCAGTACTTC. The whole variable domain, remainder taken from reference TRBV7-3 and TRBJ2-7, is GAGVSQTPSNKVTEKGKYVELRCDPISGHTALYWYRQSLGQGPEFLIYFQGTGAADDSGLPNDRFFAVRPEGSVSTLKIQRTERGDSAVYLCASSPLRGAEQYFGPGTRLTVT.